This passage covers 7 T cell receptor beta chains from one sample sequenced in a study of beta chain features in type 1 diabetes. cDNA synthesis used the whole RNA isolate, giving expressed TCRB sequences. Assay used: immunoSEQ multiplex PCR; TCRdb lists only in-frame clones, some missing. The top ten hold less than 0.04% of the sample, which has 390,000 or so clones, approximately 13% seen once. Sequencing used naive CD4+ T cells from blood. The receptor source for this set is a man aged 25 to 40 in good health.

The V gene is TRBV2, the J gene TRBJ2-7; D perhaps matches TRBD2 (5 bases). The germline V gene has CDR1 SNHLY and CDR2 FYNNEI. The CDR3 has 13 amino acids. The ends were cut back, 7 bases at V and 3 bases at J, with 13 bases in the middle. The DNA of the CDR3 is TGTGCCAGCACTGTAACAGACTACTACGAGCAGTACTTC. This codes for CASTVTDYYEQYF.

This clone was counted a few times. V and J are TRBV18 and TRBJ1-4; a weak D match, TRBD1 (6 bases). This CDR3 is built from 14 residues. Per germline, CDR1 KGHSH and CDR2 LQKENI. The V gene lost 6 bases and the J gene lost 7 bases, with 15 bases spanning the gap. The CDR3 protein is CASSLTGNGEKLFF. The CDR3 coding sequence is TGTGCCAGCTCGCTTACAGGGAACGGTGAAAAACTGTTTTTT.

The rearrangement joins TRBV14 to TRBJ2-3; TRBD1 is a possible D gene (6 bases). CDR3 length equals 15 residues. Germline V gene lookup returns CDR1 SGHDN and CDR2 FVKESK. V lost 2 bases and J 4 bases, leaving 13 bases between the germline ends. CDR3 sequence reads: CASSQTTNRADTQYF. CDR3 DNA: TGTGCCAGCAGCCAAACTACAAACAGGGCAGATACGCAGTATTTT.

About this clone itself: Other DNA sequences in this specimen translate into the identical CDR3. The rearrangement links TRBV7-9 to TRBJ2-3; D ambiguous. CDR3 length: 14 residues. Germline V CDR1 and CDR2: SEHNR, FQNEAQ (reference sequence). V lost 2 bases and J 1 base, leaving 7 bases between the germline ends. The CDR3 loop is CASSLSSGTDTQYF. The CDR3 bases are TGTGCCAGCAGCTTAAGCTCGGGCACAGATACGCAGTATTTT.

V gene TRBV27 combines with J gene TRBJ2-7, with TRBD2 matching 8 bases. The CDR3 consists of 17 residues. CDR1 and CDR2 from the germline V gene are MNHEY and SMNVEV (reference sequence). Losses at the gene ends were 5 bases for V and 3 bases for J; bases not matched to a gene: 15. In DNA form, the CDR3 reads TGTGCCAGCAGTCCCGCTCGCAGGGTAGCGGGATACTACGAGCAGTACGTC. It specifies CASSPARRVAGYYEQYV.

This clone was found a few times. A much larger clone lies one base from this, so it may be a read error. This chain joins TRBV23-1 and TRBJ2-1; TRBD2 matches at 10 bases. TRBV23-1 is marked as an open reading frame, function uncertain. CDR3 length: 16 amino acids. CDR3 residues: CAGSQASSGRYNEQFF. For the CDR3, the DNA is TGCGCCGGCAGTCAAGCTTCTAGCGGGAGATACAATGAGCAGTTCTTC.

The chain recombines TRBV10-3 with TRBJ2-3, with 11 bases identical to TRBD2. V gave up 2 bases and J gave up 11 bases; unmatched junction bases: 3. Per the germline V gene, CDR1 is ENHRY and CDR2 is SYGVKD. The CDR3 has 13 residues. This chain's CDR3 is CAISEKLAGVQYF. CDR3 sequence (DNA): TGTGCCATCAGTGAGAAACTAGCGGGGGTGCAGTATTTT.